This is a list of T cell receptor beta chains from one sample in a study of T cells in Graves' hyperthyroidism and ophthalmopathy. From the multiplex PCR reads, TCRdb called clonotypes with MiXCR, one entry per CDR3 protein. The table lists roughly 570,000 distinct CDR3 sequences, roughly 50% of them singletons. The sequenced sample consisted of peripheral blood or thyroid tissue (not recorded which). All receptors come from a woman under 30 with Graves' hyperthyroidism. Both conserved end residues are part of each CDR3. D genes are given only for firm matches. Part of the rows lack a size; the others show once, few, many or a class for expanded clones.

clone_size: -
j_call: TRBJ2-3
d_call: TRBD1
v_call: TRBV7-6
cdr3_aa: CASSRQGTPSTDTQYF
cdr3_nt: TGTGCCAGCAGCCGACAGGGGACACCTAGCACAGATACGCAGTATTTT

clone_size: many
j_call: TRBJ1-4
d_call: -
v_call: TRBV2
cdr3_aa: CASSEASRGVDEKLFF
cdr3_nt: TGTGCCAGCAGTGAAGCCTCGAGGGGGGTGGATGAAAAACTGTTTTTT

clone_size: few
j_call: TRBJ2-3
d_call: TRBD2
v_call: TRBV29-1
cdr3_aa: CSVNSGRGTDTQYF
cdr3_nt: TGCAGCGTAAATAGCGGGAGGGGCACAGATACGCAGTATTTT

clone_size: few
j_call: TRBJ1-2
d_call: TRBD1
v_call: TRBV24-1
cdr3_aa: CATSDSPDRGYGYTF
cdr3_nt: TGTGCCACCAGTGATTCGCCCGACAGGGGCTATGGCTACACCTTC

clone_size: many
j_call: TRBJ2-7
d_call: TRBD1
v_call: TRBV12-3/TRBV12-4
cdr3_aa: CASSLLGQGHEQYF
cdr3_nt: TGTGCCAGCAGTTTATTGGGACAGGGCCACGAGCAGTACTTC

clone_size: -
j_call: TRBJ2-7
d_call: TRBD1
v_call: TRBV2
cdr3_aa: CASTRQGSGEQYF
cdr3_nt: TGTGCCAGCACTCGACAGGGTTCGGGTGAGCAGTACTTC

clone_size: many
j_call: TRBJ1-3
d_call: -
v_call: TRBV9
cdr3_aa: CASSPHPRVGGNTIYF
cdr3_nt: TGTGCCAGCAGCCCCCACCCGAGGGTGGGTGGAAACACCATATATTTT

clone_size: -
j_call: TRBJ1-4
d_call: -
v_call: TRBV6-5
cdr3_aa: CASSYSTGKKLFF
cdr3_nt: TGTGCCAGCAGTTACTCGACGGGAAAAAAACTGTTTTTT

clone_size: many
j_call: TRBJ1-2
d_call: TRBD1
v_call: TRBV6-5
cdr3_aa: CATHPGTGDGYTF
cdr3_nt: TGTGCCACCCACCCCGGGACAGGTGATGGCTACACCTTC

clone_size: -
j_call: TRBJ2-7
d_call: -
v_call: TRBV7-3
cdr3_aa: CASSSLRGEYEQYF
cdr3_nt: TGTGCCAGCAGCTCACTCAGGGGGGAGTACGAGCAGTACTTC

clone_size: many
j_call: TRBJ1-2
d_call: -
v_call: TRBV28
cdr3_aa: CASSLFLVNYGYTF
cdr3_nt: TGTGCCAGCAGTTTATTCTTAGTAAACTATGGCTACACCTTC

clone_size: few
j_call: TRBJ2-7
d_call: -
v_call: TRBV6-5
cdr3_aa: CASTPSGARDEQYF
cdr3_nt: TGTGCCAGCACTCCATCGGGAGCAAGGGACGAGCAGTACTTC

clone_size: many
j_call: TRBJ2-7
d_call: -
v_call: TRBV14
cdr3_aa: CASSQDVSYEQYF
cdr3_nt: TGTGCCAGCAGCCAAGATGTCAGCTACGAGCAGTACTTC

clone_size: many
j_call: TRBJ1-1
d_call: -
v_call: TRBV4-1
cdr3_aa: CASTSVGDTEAFF
cdr3_nt: TGCGCCAGCACATCGGTAGGGGACACTGAAGCTTTCTTT

clone_size: many
j_call: TRBJ1-5
d_call: -
v_call: TRBV19
cdr3_aa: CASTRQTYSNQPQHF
cdr3_nt: TGTGCCAGTACCCGACAGACTTATAGCAATCAGCCCCAGCATTTT

clone_size: -
j_call: TRBJ2-7
d_call: TRBD2
v_call: TRBV7-8
cdr3_aa: CARPPLADSYEQYF
cdr3_nt: TGTGCTAGACCCCCCCTAGCGGACTCCTACGAGCAGTACTTC

clone_size: many
j_call: TRBJ2-3
d_call: -
v_call: TRBV24-1
cdr3_aa: CATSDPGPHRDTDTQYF
cdr3_nt: TGTGCCACCAGTGATCCCGGACCCCACAGGGACACAGATACGCAGTATTTT

clone_size: -
j_call: TRBJ2-7
d_call: -
v_call: TRBV7-2
cdr3_aa: CAMGRNEQYF
cdr3_nt: TGTGCCATGGGCCGCAATGAGCAGTACTTC

clone_size: many
j_call: TRBJ2-7
d_call: TRBD1
v_call: TRBV20-1
cdr3_aa: CSAGGGTGNYEQYF
cdr3_nt: TGCAGTGCAGGCGGTGGGACAGGAAACTACGAGCAGTACTTC

clone_size: -
j_call: TRBJ2-7
d_call: TRBD1
v_call: TRBV20-1
cdr3_aa: CSARRDRVGYEQYF
cdr3_nt: TGCAGTGCTAGACGGGACAGGGTAGGGTACGAGCAGTACTTC

clone_size: few
j_call: TRBJ2-3
d_call: -
v_call: TRBV25-1
cdr3_aa: CASRVDSTDTQYF
cdr3_nt: TGTGCCAGCAGAGTGGACAGCACAGATACGCAGTATTTT

clone_size: -
j_call: TRBJ2-3
d_call: TRBD2
v_call: TRBV2
cdr3_aa: CASSEGSGASTDTQYF
cdr3_nt: TGTGCCAGCAGTGAGGGTAGCGGGGCTAGCACAGATACGCAGTATTTT

clone_size: -
j_call: TRBJ1-5
d_call: -
v_call: TRBV7-2
cdr3_aa: CASSEETGYYEQYFGPQHF
cdr3_nt: -

clone_size: -
j_call: TRBJ2-5
d_call: TRBD2
v_call: TRBV7-2
cdr3_aa: CASSVGLLAGETQYF
cdr3_nt: TGTGCCAGCAGCGTAGGTCTCCTAGCGGGGGAGACCCAGTACTTC

clone_size: -
j_call: TRBJ2-7
d_call: -
v_call: TRBV7-2
cdr3_aa: CASSLRSGWGKQYF
cdr3_nt: TGTGCCAGCAGCCTTAGGTCAGGGTGGGGCAAGCAGTACTTC

clone_size: many
j_call: TRBJ2-2
d_call: -
v_call: TRBV6-4
cdr3_aa: CASSEEPSNTGELFF
cdr3_nt: TGTGCCAGCAGTGAAGAGCCCTCGAACACCGGGGAGCTGTTTTTT

clone_size: -
j_call: TRBJ2-5
d_call: -
v_call: TRBV2
cdr3_aa: CASSEEPAPDTQYF
cdr3_nt: TGTGCCAGCAGTGAAGAGCCCGCGCCAGATACGCAGTACTTC

clone_size: -
j_call: TRBJ2-7
d_call: -
v_call: TRBV15
cdr3_aa: CATSSETVPYEQYF
cdr3_nt: TGTGCCACCAGCAGTGAAACAGTCCCCTACGAGCAGTACTTC

clone_size: -
j_call: TRBJ1-1
d_call: -
v_call: TRBV7-9
cdr3_aa: CASSLAGQMNTEAFF
cdr3_nt: TGTGCCAGCAGCTTGGCAGGGCAAATGAACACTGAAGCTTTCTTT

clone_size: many
j_call: TRBJ2-5
d_call: -
v_call: TRBV5-8
cdr3_aa: CASSLTLETQYF
cdr3_nt: TGTGCCAGCAGCTTGACTCTGGAGACCCAGTACTTC

clone_size: many
j_call: TRBJ2-7
d_call: -
v_call: TRBV12-3/TRBV12-4
cdr3_aa: CASSLAGERYEQYF
cdr3_nt: TGTGCCAGCAGTTTAGCGGGAGAAAGATACGAGCAGTACTTC

clone_size: -
j_call: TRBJ1-3
d_call: -
v_call: TRBV7-2
cdr3_aa: CASRKTDRRSGNTIYF
cdr3_nt: TGTGCCAGCAGGAAAACCGACCGCCGCTCTGGAAACACCATATATTTT

clone_size: -
j_call: TRBJ2-6
d_call: TRBD1
v_call: TRBV19
cdr3_aa: CASSLGTVSGANVLTF
cdr3_nt: TGTGCCAGTAGTCTCGGGACAGTCTCTGGGGCCAACGTCCTGACTTTC

clone_size: many
j_call: TRBJ2-7
d_call: TRBD2
v_call: TRBV11-3
cdr3_aa: CASSSLGGRGGDYEQYF
cdr3_nt: TGTGCCAGCAGCTCTCTTGGTGGCCGGGGGGGAGACTACGAGCAGTACTTC

clone_size: many
j_call: TRBJ2-7
d_call: TRBD2
v_call: TRBV14
cdr3_aa: CASSQGREEYEQYF
cdr3_nt: TGTGCCAGCAGCCAAGGTCGGGAGGAGTACGAGCAGTACTTC

clone_size: many
j_call: TRBJ1-5
d_call: TRBD1
v_call: TRBV6-6
cdr3_aa: CASSGQGGAQPQHF
cdr3_nt: TGTGCCAGCAGTGGACAGGGGGGGGCTCAGCCCCAGCATTTT

clone_size: many
j_call: TRBJ1-5
d_call: TRBD1
v_call: TRBV12-3/TRBV12-4
cdr3_aa: CASSPKPGQGIQPQHF
cdr3_nt: TGTGCCAGCAGTCCTAAGCCGGGACAGGGAATTCAGCCCCAGCATTTT

clone_size: many
j_call: TRBJ2-5
d_call: -
v_call: TRBV4-3
cdr3_aa: CASSQDGDLGETQYF
cdr3_nt: TGCGCCAGCAGCCAAGATGGGGACCTCGGGGAGACCCAGTACTTC

clone_size: once
j_call: TRBJ2-5
d_call: -
v_call: TRBV6-5
cdr3_aa: CASSPLGTTQYF
cdr3_nt: TGTGCCAGCAGTCCCCTCGGGACTACCCAGTACTTC

clone_size: many
j_call: TRBJ2-6
d_call: -
v_call: TRBV14
cdr3_aa: CASSQAVGANVLTF
cdr3_nt: TGTGCCAGCAGCCAAGCAGTAGGGGCCAACGTCCTGACTTTC

clone_size: few
j_call: TRBJ1-2
d_call: -
v_call: TRBV29-1
cdr3_aa: CSVRAGAHGYTF
cdr3_nt: TGCAGCGTTAGGGCAGGGGCGCATGGCTACACCTTC

clone_size: -
j_call: TRBJ1-5
d_call: -
v_call: TRBV2
cdr3_aa: CASSEPTRGAQETQHF
cdr3_nt: TGTGCCAGCAGTGAGCCGACGAGGGGGGCACAAGAGACCCAGCATTTT

clone_size: -
j_call: TRBJ1-4
d_call: -
v_call: TRBV2
cdr3_aa: CASSPPLGKNEKLFF
cdr3_nt: TGTGCCAGCAGTCCCCCCCTGGGGAAGAATGAAAAACTGTTTTTT

clone_size: many
j_call: TRBJ1-1
d_call: -
v_call: TRBV6-1
cdr3_aa: CASSENRNTEAFF
cdr3_nt: TGTGCCAGCAGTGAAAACAGGAACACTGAAGCTTTCTTT